This T cell receptor beta chain came from a study of shared clonotypes between healthy human individuals. Donors comprised only Caucasian adults living in Nashville, Tennessee. Around 86 million PBMCs went into genomic DNA for unsorted samples. This clone came up many times. Other nucleotide sequences in the sample specify the same CDR3. The table came from immunoSEQ multiplex PCR; TCRdb's copy has only in-frame clones and leaves some out. The table lists some 530,000 clones, 70% to 80% of them singletons. From germline, CDR1 is GTSNPN and CDR2 SVGIG (reference sequence). This CDR3 has 14 residues. V was trimmed by 3 bases and J by 4 bases, leaving 15 bases between them.

This clonotype was sampled from a woman in her forties in good health. Some clones in this sample may be carry-over from other donors' samples. The chain combines TRBV30 with TRBJ1-1; no definite D call. The sample comprised PBMCs. CDR3 DNA: TGTGCCTGGAGGGACTCGCCGGCGGGCACTGAAGCTTTCTTT. Residues: CAWRDSPAGTEAFF.